This T cell receptor beta chain was identified in a study of cytomegalovirus exposure and HLA in healthy donors. Vbeta (60) and Jbeta (13) primers were used in the PCR. TCRdb keeps only in-frame clones here, not all; method: immunoSEQ multiplex PCR. Of 85,000 to 130,000 clones in the sample, roughly four fifths were seen once. The CDR3 totals 14 residues. Deletions cut 5 bases from V and 0 bases from J, with 11 bases between. CDR1 and CDR2 (germline): SGHRS, YFSETQ. V gene TRBV5-1 combines with J gene TRBJ1-1; D possibly corresponds to TRBD1 (6 bases). The TCR comes from a middle-aged man in good health and CMV-seronegative. Input material: PBMCs. CDR3 protein: CASSMDSVNTEAFF. In DNA, the CDR3 is TGCGCCAGCAGTATGGACAGCGTGAACACTGAAGCTTTCTTT.